These 21 T cell receptor beta chains originate from one sample sequenced in a study of blood T cell repertoires in COVID-19 (dated by TCRdb to about 2020). Receptor amplification or capture employed the immunoSEQ multiplex PCR assay. TCRdb took over this immuneACCESS table, retaining in-frame rearrangements with V and J assigned. Such tables are incomplete; in checked studies, under half of the missing clones stem from an unresolved V gene, and the remainder is unexplained. This sample lists some 290,000 clones; roughly 89% were detected once. Over 9% of the sample goes to the ten largest clones. Sequences were obtained from PBMCs or T cells enriched from blood (not recorded which). These receptors were collected from a woman younger than 45 who had recovered from COVID-19.

This chain uses TRBV28 with TRBJ1-1, with TRBD1 identical over 9 bases. The V gene end was trimmed by 6 bases and the J gene end by 3 bases; junction bases not matched to a gene: 5. Germline V gene sequence: CDR1 MDHEN, CDR2 SYDVKM. The CDR3 extends over 14 amino acids. The CDR3 protein is CASRPGDRDTEAFF. The CDR3 region has the DNA TGTGCCAGCAGGCCGGGGGACAGGGACACTGAAGCTTTCTTT.

The count of this clone is one. V usage is TRBV18 and J usage is TRBJ2-5, with 11 bases lining up with TRBD1. The J segment lost 4 bases and the V segment lost 3 bases, leaving 10 bases of the junction unmatched. The CDR3 is 17 residues long. In germline, CDR1 is KGHSH, CDR2 LQKENI. CDR3 protein: CASSPDRGRGGGETQYF. The CDR3 DNA follows: TGTGCCAGCTCACCGGACAGGGGGCGGGGCGGAGGAGAGACCCAGTACTTC.

CDR3 protein: CASQNRGLGDEQYF. DNA for the CDR3: TGTGCCAGTCAGAATAGGGGGCTAGGCGACGAGCAGTACTTC. This chain uses TRBV2 with TRBJ2-7, with 7 positions matching TRBD1. This CDR3 is built from 14 residues. CDR1 is SNHLY, CDR2 FYNNEI, per germline. V was pared by 9 bases and J by 5 bases, with 13 bases of the junction left unmatched.

The chain recombines TRBV7-2 with TRBJ2-5; D uncertain. From germline, CDR1 is SGHTA and CDR2 FQGNSA. This CDR3 has 12 residues. Trimming removed 6 bases at V and 5 bases at J, with 10 bases between. The CDR3 here is CASSTYRETQYF. The CDR3, as DNA: TGTGCCAGCAGTACCTACCGGGAGACCCAGTACTTC.

The genes are TRBV15 and TRBJ2-7, with 8 positions matching TRBD2. This CDR3 has 15 amino acids. CDR1 and CDR2 from the germline V gene are LNHNV and YYDKDF (reference sequence). V lost 8 bases, J lost 2 bases, and 11 bases stayed unmatched. CDR3 DNA sequence: TGTGCCACCGCTCTCTGGCGGGAGGCCCCCTACGAGCAGTACTTC. It is translated as CATALWREAPYEQYF.

The chain has TRBV21-1 and TRBJ2-1; the D call TRBD2 from the table was never checked on the DNA. TRBV21-1 is flagged as a pseudogene. The CDR3 has 17 amino acids. The CDR3 protein is CASRGRGLAGGLSEQFF. The CDR3 nucleotides are TGTGCCAGCCGGGGCAGGGGGCTAGCGGGAGGGCTTAGTGAGCAGTTCTTC.

The J gene is TRBJ2-5, the V gene TRBV24-1; TRBD2 might be the D (5 bases). In germline, CDR1 is KGHDR, CDR2 SFDVKD. The CDR3 consists of 13 residues. With 3 bases removed from V and 2 bases from J, the gap between germline ends came to 6 bases. Written as DNA, the CDR3 is TGTGCCACCAGTGATGGGAGTCAAGAGACCCAGTACTTC. Translation: CATSDGSQETQYF.

The chain has TRBV5-1 and TRBJ1-4; 10 nucleotides match TRBD1. Germline loops: CDR1 SGHRS, CDR2 YFSETQ. CDR3 length: 17 amino acids. V lost 0 bases to trimming and J lost 5 bases; unmatched junction nucleotides: 7. CDR3 amino acids: CASSLGLGDRGNEKLFF. The CDR3 region has the DNA TGCGCCAGCAGCTTGGGATTAGGGGACAGGGGAAATGAAAAACTGTTTTTT. The full variable domain, rest sourced from reference TRBV5-1 and TRBJ1-4, is KAGVTQTPRYLIKTRGQQVTLSCSPISGHRSVSWYQQTPGQGLQFLFEYFSETQRNKGNFPGRFSGRQFSNSRSEMNVSTLELGDSALYLCASSLGLGDRGNEKLFFGSGTQLSVL.

The chain employs TRBV2 and TRBJ2-1; D call uncertain. Germline values: CDR1 SNHLY, CDR2 FYNNEI. The CDR3 runs to 15 residues. The ends were cut back, 9 bases at V and 4 bases at J, with 19 bases in the middle. CDR3 residues: CARRPQQNLYNEQFF. CDR3 DNA sequence: TGTGCCAGGAGGCCTCAGCAGAACCTTTACAATGAGCAGTTCTTC.

The rearrangement links TRBV11-3 to TRBJ2-2; weak D call: TRBD1 (6 bases). V was pared by 5 bases and J by 7 bases, with 17 bases between. CDR3 length: 15 residues. From germline, CDR1 is SGHNT and CDR2 YENEEA. CDR3 nucleotides: TGTGCCAGCAGCACAGGGAACCCAGAGATCGGGGAGCTGTTTTTT. It translates to CASSTGNPEIGELFF.

The rearrangement links TRBV7-9 to TRBJ2-7; TRBD1 matches at 12 bases. Per the germline V gene, CDR1 is SEHNR and CDR2 is FQNEAQ (reference sequence). V trimming: 8 bases; J trimming: 4 bases; junction bases outside the gene matches: 3. The CDR3 sequence is 13 residues long. The CDR3 region is CASGDRGPYEQYF. As DNA, the CDR3 is TGTGCCAGCGGGGACAGGGGGCCTTACGAGCAGTACTTC.

This clone has just one count. V and J are TRBV21-1 and TRBJ2-1; the D call TRBD1 from the table was never checked on the DNA. TRBV21-1 is classified as a pseudogene. The CDR3 loop spans 16 amino acids. The CDR3 nucleotides read TGTGCCAGCACCTCAAGGAGGGACAGGGATTACAATGAGCAGTTCTTC. Translation: CASTSRRDRDYNEQFF.

This chain links TRBV28 with TRBJ2-5; D is perhaps TRBD2 (6 bases). Germline loops: CDR1 MDHEN, CDR2 SYDVKM. V was pared by 7 bases and J by 5 bases, with 14 bases between. This CDR3 is built from 13 residues. CDR3 sequence: CASMVGSGETQYF. The CDR3, as DNA: TGTGCCAGCATGGTCGGGAGCGGGGAGACCCAGTACTTC.

This clone was counted a single time. The V gene is TRBV13, the J gene TRBJ1-1; D gene unclear. Trimming pared 5 bases from V and 1 base from J, leaving 14 bases between. The length of the CDR3 is 15 residues. CDR1 and CDR2 (germline): PRHDT, FYEKMQ (reference sequence). The CDR3 region is CASSRRRAENTEAFF. For the CDR3, the DNA is TGTGCCAGCAGCCGACGGCGGGCGGAGAACACTGAAGCTTTCTTT. The full variable domain, with the rest looked up from reference TRBV13 and TRBJ1-1, is AAGVIQSPRHLIKEKRETATLKCYPIPRHDTVYWYQQGPGQDPQFLISFYEKMQSDKGSIPDRFSAQQFSDYHSELNMSSLELGDSALYFCASSRRRAENTEAFFGQGTRLTVV.

The chain recombines TRBV28 with TRBJ1-2, with D unresolved. CDR1 and CDR2 from the germline V gene are MDHEN and SYDVKM. V dropped 5 bases and J dropped 5 bases, with 21 bases sitting between them. This CDR3 contains 16 residues. The CDR3 region has the DNA TGTGCCAGCAGTCAGCAGTCAGCGATCAACTTATATGGCTACACCTTC. Protein product: CASSQQSAINLYGYTF.

This clone has only a few counts. V gene TRBV14 combines with J gene TRBJ2-3; 12 positions match TRBD1. This CDR3 is 21 amino acids long. Trimming took 4 bases from V and 8 from J; bases not matched to a gene: 25. Germline V gene data show CDR1 as SGHDN and CDR2 as FVKESK. CDR3 in DNA: TGTGCCAGCAGCCGGATTTACCGGGACAGGGGGCGGCTCACCCAGGACGCTACGCAGTATTTT. Its protein is CASSRIYRDRGRLTQDATQYF.

The chain is built from TRBV2 and TRBJ1-6; D is uncertain. The CDR3 is 16 residues long. CDR1 and CDR2 from the germline V gene are SNHLY and FYNNEI. Trimming pared 6 bases from V and 0 bases from J, leaving 12 bases between. The CDR3 loop is CASSSIQSSYNSPLHF. The DNA for the CDR3 is TGTGCCAGCAGCTCAATACAGAGCTCCTATAATTCACCCCTCCACTTT. Combining the CDR3 with reference TRBV2 and TRBJ1-6 gives the whole variable domain EPEVTQTPSHQVTQMGQEVILRCVPISNHLYFYWYRQILGQKVEFLVSFYNNEISEKSEIFDDQFSVERPDGSNFTLKIRSTKLEDSAMYFCASSSIQSSYNSPLHFGNGTRLTVT.

In DNA, the CDR3 is TGTGCCAGCAGTGGCCCGGGTAGCGGCTCTGGAAACACCATATATTTT. Translating gives CASSGPGSGSGNTIYF. This rearrangement joins TRBV6-4 to TRBJ1-3; D unresolved. V was shortened by 4 bases and J by 0 bases, with 13 bases between the two germline ends. Germline V gives CDR1 MRHNA, CDR2 SNTAGT. This CDR3 has 16 amino acids.

The chain combines TRBV7-2 with TRBJ2-5, with 7 bases lining up with TRBD1. The V gene's germline CDR1 is SGHTA and CDR2 FQGNSA. This CDR3 contains 14 residues. Trimming removed 1 base from V and 2 bases from J; junction bases left unmatched: 1. The CDR3 is CASSLGGQQETQYF. The CDR3 nucleotides read TGTGCCAGCAGCTTAGGGGGACAGCAAGAGACCCAGTACTTC.

The J gene is TRBJ1-3, the V gene TRBV9; D might be TRBD1 (6 bases). CDR3 length: 16 residues. Germline V gives CDR1 SGDLS, CDR2 YYNGEE. The ends were cut back, 0 bases at V and 6 bases at J, with 16 bases in the middle. The DNA of the CDR3 is TGTGCCAGCAGCGTAGGCTCAGGGGACGTGCTAAACACCATATATTTT. Translation gives CASSVGSGDVLNTIYF.

V and J are TRBV29-1 and TRBJ1-2, with TRBD1 identical over 8 bases. The CDR3 is made up of 13 amino acids. The junction had 2 bases not matched to a gene; V was cut back by 3 bases and J by 2 bases. In germline, CDR1 is SQVTM, CDR2 ANQGSEA. This CDR3 is CSVDGTGNYGYTF. The CDR3 bases are TGCAGCGTTGACGGGACAGGCAACTATGGCTACACCTTC.